This passage covers 11 T cell receptor beta chains from one sample sequenced in a study of T cell responses to AZD1222 COVID-19 vaccine (dated by TCRdb to the early 2020s). The intended sense of this specimen's time point label: baseline before first vaccination. Library method: the immunoSEQ multiplex PCR assay. In its TCRdb copy, this immuneACCESS table keeps in-frame sequences only and misses some clones. Where compared with another copy, unresolved V genes explain less than half of these, and the others have no known cause. The sample table records around 100,000 clones; about 85% of these occur just once. About 1.7% of the sample is in the top ten clones. The sample here was peripheral blood, taken on day 0 of AZD1222 vaccination. These receptors were collected from an adult in good health.

This clone was observed a handful of times. V and J are TRBV29-1 and TRBJ2-1; D possibly uses TRBD1 or TRBD2 (7 bases each). Germline V gene lookup returns CDR1 SQVTM and CDR2 ANQGSEA. This CDR3 has 14 amino acids. V gave up 4 bases and J gave up 9 bases, with 19 bases separating them. As DNA, the CDR3 is TGCAGCGTTGGTCGCACAGGGGACTATGTTGAGCAGTTCTTC. This codes for CSVGRTGDYVEQFF.

This clone was picked up one time. The chain uses TRBV3-1 (or the pseudogene TRBV3-2) and TRBJ1-2, with TRBD1 matching over 8 bases. The ends lost 1 base at V and 5 bases at J; junction bases unmatched: 6. CDR1 and CDR2 from the germline V gene are LGHDT and YNNKEL (reference sequence). This CDR3 spans 15 amino acids. The CDR3 sequence: CASSQGTGLGYGYTF. The CDR3 DNA sequence: TGTGCCAGCAGCCAAGGGACAGGGCTGGGGTATGGCTACACCTTC.

This clone has only one observation. The rearrangement joins TRBV7-8 to TRBJ1-3; the D gene is possibly TRBD1 (5 bases). This CDR3 is built from 15 residues. V shed 1 base and J shed 0 bases, with 7 bases lying between them. Per the germline V gene, CDR1 is SGHVS and CDR2 is FQNEAQ. The CDR3 coding sequence is TGTGCCAGCAGCTTAGGGGGCCACTCTGGAAACACCATATATTTT. Translated, it gives CASSLGGHSGNTIYF.

The chain recombines TRBV4-1 with TRBJ2-2, with D tentatively TRBD1 (6 bases). This CDR3 has 15 amino acids. The V gene's germline CDR1 is MGHRA and CDR2 YSYEKL. Trimming took 2 bases from V and 4 from J, leaving 11 bases between them. The CDR3 region is CASSQPTGRTGELFF. The DNA of the CDR3 is TGCGCCAGCAGCCAACCGACAGGACGCACCGGGGAGCTGTTTTTT.

This chain joins TRBV18 and TRBJ1-1, with 8 bases matching TRBD1. The V segment lost 3 bases and the J segment 6 bases; nucleotides outside the gene matches: 12. CDR3 length equals 16 residues. CDR1 KGHSH and CDR2 LQKENI come from the germline V gene. In nucleotides, the CDR3 is TGTGCCAGCTCACCGTCGGGGGGGCCAGGGGGCTCTGAAGCTTTCTTT. It encodes CASSPSGGPGGSEAFF.

The V and J genes are TRBV4-3 and TRBJ2-7; no definite D call. The V end lost 0 bases, the J end lost 2 bases, and 11 bases lay between the germline ends. This CDR3 is 15 amino acids long. Germline CDR1 LGHNA, CDR2 YSLEER. The CDR3 region is CASSQDLSPTYEQYF. The DNA for the CDR3 is TGCGCCAGCAGCCAAGATCTGAGTCCAACCTACGAGCAGTACTTC.

The V and J genes are TRBV24-1 and TRBJ2-3; 7 bases match TRBD2. This CDR3 has 15 residues. After removal of 5 bases from V and 2 bases from J, the junction contained 6 bases not matched to a gene. The V gene's germline CDR1 is KGHDR and CDR2 SFDVKD. CDR3 region: CATSGDAGVTDTQYF. CDR3 DNA sequence: TGTGCCACCAGTGGCGACGCGGGAGTCACAGATACGCAGTATTTT.

The V call is TRBV7-2, the J call TRBJ1-3, with D maybe TRBD1 (5 bases). The CDR3 has 12 amino acids. Germline values: CDR1 SGHTA, CDR2 FQGNSA. V was trimmed by 2 bases and J by 8 bases, leaving 7 bases between them. The CDR3 region is CASSLQGDTIYF. As DNA, the CDR3 is TGTGCCAGCAGCTTACAGGGAGACACCATATATTTT.

The chain links TRBV10-3 to TRBJ1-1, with D tentatively TRBD1 (6 bases). Germline loops: CDR1 ENHRY, CDR2 SYGVKD. The CDR3 totals 15 residues. Trimming took off 7 bases at V and 4 bases at J, with 19 bases between the two ends. The DNA of the CDR3 is TGTGCCATCAAGAAGCAGGGGATGTATGGCACTGAAGCTTTCTTT. Translated: CAIKKQGMYGTEAFF.

The J gene is TRBJ2-7, the V gene TRBV28; possibly TRBD2 for D (6 bases). The V gene's germline CDR1 is MDHEN and CDR2 SYDVKM. V was cut by 3 bases and J by 1 base, with 13 bases left in between. This CDR3 is 15 amino acids long. The chain's CDR3 is CASSFRSSASYEQYF. DNA for the CDR3: TGTGCCAGCAGTTTCCGTTCTAGCGCTTCCTACGAGCAGTACTTC.

The rearrangement links TRBV7-3 to TRBJ1-3; D remains unclear. The V end lost 2 bases, the J end lost 4 bases, and 12 bases lay between the germline ends. This CDR3 has 15 amino acids. Germline V CDR1 and CDR2: SGHTA, FQGTGA. The CDR3: CASSLSSGSGNTIYF. The CDR3 DNA sequence: TGTGCCAGCAGCTTATCCAGCGGGTCAGGAAACACCATATATTTT.